This TCR beta chain was identified during a study of human T cells and chemical hapten exposure (dated by TCRdb to 2020 to 2023). A note on the overall study: For sensitization, 2% DPC in acetone was applied to a roughly 2 cm by roughly 2 cm area of upper inner arm skin. Patient blood was sampled pre-sensitization (week 0) and at 2, 6 and about 24 weeks after DPC sensitization. Patch tests used Finn chambers with 0.01% DPC on the upper back, scored after 6 days by International Contact Dermatitis Research Group standards. The mostly female patient cohort included alopecia areata with under or over 50% scalp involvement, alopecia totalis and alopecia universalis. Throughout the study period of around 24 weeks, patients also received therapeutic DPC doses to the scalp every week. Twenty-nine alopecia patients provided blood for TCR sequencing at one to four time points (pre-sensitization, 2, 6 and 24 weeks). Libraries were combined into a pool for sequencing, and differences in TCR yield between samples came mainly from small differences in library volumes within the pool. In alopecia patients, the study followed how the peripheral blood TCR repertoire changed in vivo over primary and secondary sensitization to diphenylcyclopropenone (DPC), a hapten. The full study reports these points: Repeated subsampling changed both the strength of the expansion versus patch-test correlation and the threshold at which that correlation became significant. Significantly more large CDR3 similarity clusters were formed by expanded TCRs than by pre-sensitization or healthy control sets, consistent with antigen-driven responses. Patch test score correlated positively with the number of PT1 expanded TCRs, reaching significance at thresholds 8, 16 and 32 but not at 4. DPC sensitization did not change the number of TCRs with a frequency above 1 in 1000, and there was no evidence of changes in global repertoire structure. Because all patients had alopecia, a presumed autoimmune disease, the immune response of the patients might differ from that of healthy individuals.

The CDR3 has 12 amino acids, counting the end cysteine and phenylalanine. The retained sequence is limited to the CDR3, 36 bases, with the frame set at the first base. The trim is 6 bases for V and 6 bases for J, with a gap of 12 bases between the germline ends. Looking up the germline V gene yields CDR1 MDHEN and CDR2 SYDVKM. This clonotype was seen a few times. What antigen it recognizes has not been identified. No base quality values were provided; no much bigger clone lies one nucleotide off. The time point label corresponds to: patch test 1, 2 weeks after DPC sensitization. According to the study, the label for this sample's treatment or condition signals: therapeutic diphenylcyclopropenone sensitization with weekly scalp DPC. At each patch-test visit, blood was drawn before the patch test was applied. Eligible patients were aged 18 to 70, diagnosed with alopecia, deemed suitable for DPC therapy, and excluded if pregnant. Total RNA was extracted from unfractionated whole blood that had been collected in Tempus Blood RNA tubes.

Library generation was performed with RACE. Sequenced on a NextSeq 500. During library preparation, unique molecular identifiers were attached to individual cDNA molecules so that TCRs could be counted in a quantitative, reproducible way. Both TCR alpha and TCR beta chains were sequenced from each blood RNA sample. Regarding the original processing steps: A median of around 100,000 TCRs per sample was observed, with a range of 23,224 to 690,600. V, J and CDR3 annotation of the TCR reads was carried out using the Decombinator software suite. For PS versus PT1 abundance plots, all samples were subsampled to the same number of TCRs (28,000). Expanded TCRs were defined as absent before sensitization and observed at least eight times at the 2-week time point. Through fastp at Q25 and MiXCR, TCRdb rebuilt clones from the public reads, retaining in-frame beta chains. Rows matching on CDR3 protein sequence are summarized as one entry with the most common DNA and genes. The V and J calls were not made by the authors but by TCRdb's processing. Within this sample are roughly 120,000 distinct CDR3 sequences, with roughly 13% of them counted one time only. The ten largest account for approximately 0.89% of the sample.

Specimen: whole blood, collected in connection with sensitization to the hapten diphenylcyclopropenone (DPC). The sequence was obtained from a young man with alopecia areata. Some clones in this sample may be carry-over from other donors' samples. In this chain, TRBV28 is recombined with TRBJ2-7; the D gene is not confidently resolved. The CDR3 sequence is CASRPVWGEQYF. The nucleotides are TGTGCCAGCAGACCTGTTTGGGGCGAGCAGTACTTC.